Below, 29 T cell receptor beta chains from the same sample are listed, as sequenced in a study of T cells in women clearing cervical HPV infection. The protocol was immunoSEQ multiplex PCR, while the TCRdb copy is restricted to in-frame clones and leaves out a portion. The repertoire table contains some 50,000 clones. The sample taken for sequencing was blood buffy coat. These TCRs come from a woman between 18 and 70 years old with a cervical HPV16 infection that either progressed to CIN3+ or cleared (not recorded which).

To note about this clone: The observed sequence ends 3 residues before the CDR3 terminus, with the missing tail filled in from the germline J gene. J is TRBJ2-6 and V is TRBV3-1 (or the pseudogene TRBV3-2); 7 nucleotides line up with TRBD1. The CDR3 consists of 19 residues. CDR1 LGHDT and CDR2 YNNKEL come from the germline V gene (reference sequence). Trimming cost V 2 bases and J 2 bases; bases outside gene matches: 12. The covered CDR3 bases are TGTGCCAGCAGCCAATTTTCCGGGCAGGGGGTTCCTGGGGCCAACGTC. Residues: CASSQFSGQGVPGANV. The entire CDR3 protein reads CASSQFSGQGVPGANVLTF.

The covered CDR3 bases are TGTGCCAGTAGATTGTCAGGGTTTAGTCAGCCC. This codes for CASRLSGFSQP. The CDR3 as a whole reads CASRLSGFSQPQHF. This sequence joins TRBV19 and TRBJ1-5; D might be TRBD1 (5 bases). With the read ending 3 residues before the CDR3 end, the germline J gene is used to fill in that end. The germline V gene encodes CDR1 LNHDA and CDR2 SQIVND (reference sequence). The CDR3 length is 14 residues. The V end was cut by 6 bases, the J end by 6 bases, with 15 bases between.

As for this clone: The CDR3 end is not reached by the read, which stops 3 residues before it; the germline J gene fills it in. The rearrangement uses TRBV6-1 and TRBJ2-1, with 8 nucleotides matching TRBD2. This CDR3 is built from 14 residues. CDR1 MNHNS and CDR2 SASEGT come from the germline V gene. V lost 3 bases and J lost 6; bases outside the gene matches: 4. Incomplete CDR3 DNA: TGTGCCAGCAGTGATTCCCGGGGGGGCAATGAG. It encodes CASSDSRGGNE. The full CDR3 sequence reads CASSDSRGGNEQFF.

Concerning this clone: The read terminates 3 residues ahead of where the CDR3 ends, so the germline J gene completes it. This chain uses TRBV29-1 with TRBJ1-4; D might be TRBD1 (6 bases). This CDR3 has 12 residues. In germline, CDR1 is SQVTM, CDR2 ANQGSEA. V was pared by 7 bases and J by 8 bases, with 14 bases between. CDR3 residues: CSARTVTEKLFF. CDR3 DNA (partial): TGCAGCGCCAGGACAGTGACAGAAAAA. Full variable domain (remainder filled in from reference TRBV29-1 and TRBJ1-4): SAVISQKPSRDICQRGTSLTIQCQVDSQVTMMFWYRQQPGQSLTLIATANQGSEATYESGFVIDKFPISRPNLTFSTLTVSNMSPEDSSIYLCSARTVTEKLFFGSGTQLSVL.

As to this clone: The read terminates 3 residues before the CDR3 end, so the remaining end is supplied by the germline J gene. The V call is TRBV5-1, the J call TRBJ1-4; D is ambiguous. The CDR3 runs 17 residues. The V gene's germline CDR1 is SGHRS and CDR2 YFSETQ. CDR3 in amino acids: CASSLGSGRLDYSPLFF. CDR3 bases read: TGCGCCAGCAGCCTGGGGTCGGGGAGGTTGGATTATTCACCA.

Remarks on this clone: The read ends 3 residues before the CDR3 terminus; that terminus is restored from the germline J gene. V usage is TRBV28 and J usage is TRBJ1-2; tentatively, D is TRBD1 (5 bases). The CDR3 sequence is 14 residues long. Trimming took off 2 bases at V and 5 bases at J, with 12 bases between the two ends. The germline V gene has CDR1 MDHEN and CDR2 SYDVKM. The CDR3 is CASSLDSLLYGYTF. CDR3 DNA, as far as it was read: TGTGCCAGCAGTTTAGACAGTCTGCTTTATGGC.

Regarding this clone: With the read ending 3 residues before the CDR3 end, the germline J gene is used to fill in that end. The genes are TRBV6-4 and TRBJ2-2, with D possibly matching TRBD1 (5 bases). CDR3 length equals 13 residues. CDR1 is MRHNA and CDR2 is SNTAGT in the germline V gene. The V end lost 6 bases, the J end lost 4 bases, and 9 bases lay between the germline ends. The CDR3: CASRGQATGELFF. Incomplete CDR3 DNA: TGTGCCAGCAGGGGGCAGGCCACCGGGGAG.

A remark on this clone: The read ends 3 residues before the CDR3 terminus; that terminus is restored from the germline J gene. The chain joins TRBV19 to TRBJ1-4, with 9 bases that match TRBD1. Germline-derived CDR1 and CDR2 are LNHDA and SQIVND (reference sequence). The CDR3 has 15 residues. J gave up 7 bases and V 5 bases, and 8 bases lay outside the gene matches. The sequenced CDR3 bases are TGTGCCAGTAGTTTTGGGACAGGGCGCCCTGAAAAA. Residues: CASSFGTGRPEK. In full, the CDR3 reads CASSFGTGRPEKLFF.

Remarks on this clone: With the read ending 3 residues before the CDR3 end, the germline J gene is used to fill in that end. The genes are TRBV20-1 and TRBJ2-2, with D maybe TRBD1 (6 bases). Germline CDR1 and CDR2: DFQATT and SNEGSKA (reference sequence). The length of the CDR3 is 15 residues. CDR3 DNA, as far as it was read: TGCAGTGCTAGTTTGCAGGGCTCAGGGGCCAACGTG. It yields the protein CSASLQGSGANV. The entire CDR3 reads CSASLQGSGANVLFF.

Worth noting for this clone: Sequencing ends 3 residues short of the CDR3 end; the germline J gene provides the rest. This chain links TRBV18 with TRBJ1-4; 9 bases agree with TRBD1. From germline, CDR1 is KGHSH and CDR2 LQKENI. With 3 bases clipped from V and 7 bases from J, the junction kept 9 bases outside the gene matches. This CDR3 is 16 amino acids long. The part of the CDR3 DNA that was read is TGTGCCAGCTCACCTCGAACAGGGGGCATGGTTGAAAAA. Protein sequence: CASSPRTGGMVEK. The whole CDR3 is CASSPRTGGMVEKLFF.

Of note for this clone: The read falls 3 residues short of the CDR3 end, and the missing part is taken from the germline J gene. The chain couples TRBV20-1 to TRBJ1-5; TRBD1 might be the D (5 bases). Looked up from germline, CDR1 is DFQATT and CDR2 is SNEGSKA (reference sequence). The CDR3 is made up of 17 amino acids. CDR3: CSARDSREEPPFSPQHF. The DNA read from the CDR3 is TGCAGTGCTAGAGATTCCAGGGAGGAACCACCATTCTCCCCC.

For this clone: Sequencing ends 3 residues short of the CDR3 end; the germline J gene provides the rest. The V gene is TRBV28, the J gene TRBJ2-7; a possible D gene is TRBD1 (7 bases). The germline V and J ends were trimmed by 6 bases and 3 bases, with 9 bases remaining between them. The CDR3 extends over 12 amino acids. Germline CDR1 and CDR2: MDHEN and SYDVKM. The CDR3 bases that were read are TGTGCCAGCAGCCAGGGGGGCTACGAG. It yields the protein CASSQGGYE. The CDR3 in full is CASSQGGYEQYF.

For this clone: The read halts 3 residues ahead of the CDR3 end, with the missing end drawn from the germline J gene. This rearrangement joins TRBV9 to TRBJ2-1, with 13 bases matching TRBD2. The trim removed 5 bases at V and 7 bases at J, leaving 12 bases unmatched. CDR1 is SGDLS and CDR2 is YYNGEE in the germline V gene. The CDR3 is 17 residues long. The sequenced part of the CDR3 DNA is TGTGCCAGCAGTGACCCTACTAGCGGGGGGGGTTGGAATGAG. Its translation: CASSDPTSGGGWNE. The full CDR3 sequence reads CASSDPTSGGGWNEQFF.

To note about this clone: The read is 3 residues too short to cover the CDR3 end, so that end is filled in from the germline J gene. The chain joins TRBV6-1 to TRBJ2-7; no definite D call. The germline V gene encodes CDR1 MNHNS and CDR2 SASEGT. The length of the CDR3 is 13 residues. Trimming pared 0 bases from V and 5 bases from J, leaving 8 bases between. CDR3 amino acids: CASSEAWLNEQYF. CDR3 DNA (partial): TGTGCCAGCAGTGAAGCGTGGCTCAACGAG.

As concerns this clone: The read ends 3 residues before the CDR3 terminus; that terminus is restored from the germline J gene. The rearrangement joins TRBV19 to TRBJ2-2; TRBD2 is a possible D gene (5 bases). Trimming took off 1 base at V and 7 bases at J, with 16 bases between the two ends. This CDR3 region has 16 residues. CDR1 LNHDA and CDR2 SQIVND come from the germline V gene (reference sequence). The covered CDR3 bases are TGTGCCAGTAGTATAGTTGTGACTACGGCCGGCGGGGAG. Translation: CASSIVVTTAGGE. The entire CDR3 protein reads CASSIVVTTAGGELFF.

Points on this clone: The read comes to an end 3 residues before the CDR3 does, leaving the germline J gene to fill in the end. The chain is built from TRBV5-5 and TRBJ1-5; D is unresolved. Per the germline V gene, CDR1 is SGHKS and CDR2 is YYEKEE (reference sequence). Trimming pared 0 bases from V and 8 bases from J, leaving 6 bases between. The CDR3 totals 12 residues. The CDR3 reads CASSLGQEPQHF. The CDR3 bases that were read are TGTGCCAGCAGCTTGGGGCAGGAGCCC.

As regards this clone: The read gets to within 3 residues of the CDR3 end, and the germline J gene fills in the rest. The V gene is TRBV19, the J gene TRBJ1-2; 12 nucleotides agree with TRBD1. In germline, CDR1 is LNHDA, CDR2 SQIVND (reference sequence). The CDR3 consists of 17 residues. Trimming took 7 bases from V and 5 from J; bases not matched to a gene: 14. Partial CDR3 DNA: TGTGCCAGTAACCCTCGAGGGACAGGGGGCCTTACTTATGGC. Amino acids: CASNPRGTGGLTYG. The whole CDR3 reads CASNPRGTGGLTYGYTF.

On this clone: The DNA ends 3 residues before the CDR3 does, and the rest of the CDR3 is filled in from the germline J gene. The V gene is TRBV2, the J gene TRBJ2-1; the match to TRBD1 covers 9 bases. The CDR3 totals 15 residues. The germline gives CDR1 SNHLY, CDR2 FYNNEI. J lost 2 bases, V lost 5 bases, and 4 bases had no gene match. The part of the CDR3 DNA that was read is TGTGCCAGCAGTAAACACAGGGGGCCCTACAATGAG. Translating it yields CASSKHRGPYNE. The CDR3 in its entirety is CASSKHRGPYNEQFF. The full variable domain, its missing parts supplied by reference TRBV2 and TRBJ2-1, is EPEVTQTPSHQVTQMGQEVILRCVPISNHLYFYWYRQILGQKVEFLVSFYNNEISEKSEIFDDQFSVERPDGSNFTLKIRSTKLEDSAMYFCASSKHRGPYNEQFFGPGTRLTVL.

A word on this clone: Read data end 3 residues before the CDR3 end; the end is taken from the germline J gene. This chain uses TRBV5-6 with TRBJ2-7, with D tentatively TRBD1 (5 bases). The CDR3 length is 13 residues. Trimming stripped 1 base from V and 6 bases from J, with 11 bases between. Germline CDR1 and CDR2: SGHDT and YYEEEE. The sequenced CDR3 bases are TGTGCCAGCAGCTTGTCAGGGATAGGCGAG. Translation gives CASSLSGIGE. The entire CDR3 protein is CASSLSGIGEQYF.

In regard to this clone: The CDR3 goes on 3 residues after the read ends, and that part is filled in from the germline J gene. The chain combines TRBV6-1 with TRBJ2-2, with D perhaps matching TRBD1 (6 bases). CDR3 length equals 16 residues. Germline assignment: CDR1 MNHNS and CDR2 SASEGT. V lost 6 bases and J lost 0, with 14 bases in between. Partial CDR3 DNA: TGTGCCAGCAGCGAAACCAGGGGTTCGAACACCGGGGAG. The encoded protein is CASSETRGSNTGE. The whole CDR3 region reads CASSETRGSNTGELFF.

Remarks on this clone: The junction does not match germline at one end; this may be a read error. The observed sequence ends 3 residues before the CDR3 terminus, with the missing tail filled in from the germline J gene. Other DNA sequences of this sample code for an identical CDR3. This chain connects TRBV5-1 to TRBJ1-1; D perhaps matches TRBD1 (6 bases). There are 15 residues in the CDR3. CDR1 SGHRS and CDR2 YFSETQ come from the germline V gene. CDR3 DNA, as far as it was read: TGCGCCAGCAGCTGGATGACAGGAACGAACACTGAG. This gives the protein CASSWMTGTNTE. The whole CDR3 sequence is CASSWMTGTNTEAFF.

In the case of this clone: The missing CDR3 end, 3 residues past where the read stops, is filled in from the germline J gene. The chain couples TRBV7-9 to TRBJ1-1; TRBD1 matches at 7 bases. CDR1 is SEHNR, CDR2 FQNEAQ, per germline (reference sequence). The CDR3 length is 14 residues. The V segment lost 5 bases and the J segment 1 base; nucleotides outside the gene matches: 4. The sequenced part of the CDR3 DNA is TGTGCCAGCAGCGAGGGGGCGGGGAACACTGAA. Its translation: CASSEGAGNTE. In full, the CDR3 reads CASSEGAGNTEAFF.

About this clone: The read falls 3 residues short of the CDR3 end, and the missing part is taken from the germline J gene. The chain recombines TRBV5-1 with TRBJ1-4; 7 positions agree with TRBD1. The CDR3 is made up of 16 amino acids. Germline V lookup: CDR1 SGHRS, CDR2 YFSETQ. Partial CDR3 DNA: TGCGCCAGCAGCTTGTACCTCGGGACAGCCCGTCGCGAA. Its protein is CASSLYLGTARRE. The whole CDR3 is CASSLYLGTARRELFF.

For this clone: The read falls 3 residues short of the CDR3 end, and the missing part is taken from the germline J gene. The chain joins TRBV6-2 or TRBV6-3 to TRBJ1-2; 7 nucleotides align to TRBD1. Trimming took 4 bases from V and 4 from J; bases not matched to a gene: 9. This CDR3 has 15 residues. Germline values: CDR1 MNHEY, CDR2 SVGEGT. The CDR3 spells CASSWGTVVLYGYTF. The sequenced part of the CDR3 DNA is TGTGCCAGCAGTTGGGGGACAGTGGTTCTCTATGGC.

Details on this clone: The DNA ends 3 residues before the CDR3 does, and the rest of the CDR3 is filled in from the germline J gene. The J gene is TRBJ2-1, the V gene TRBV13; possibly TRBD1 for D (6 bases). This CDR3 region has 14 residues. V dropped 4 bases and J dropped 2 bases, with 9 bases sitting between them. Looked up from germline, CDR1 is PRHDT and CDR2 is FYEKMQ (reference sequence). The CDR3 bases that were read are TGTGCCAGCAGCTCACAGGGAGCCTACAATGAG. It codes for CASSSQGAYNE. The entire CDR3 sequence reads CASSSQGAYNEQFF.

CDR3 region: CASSPGTHQETQYF. The CDR3 bases that were read are TGTGCCAGCTCACCCGGGACACACCAAGAGACC. The V gene is TRBV18, the J gene TRBJ2-5; tentatively, D is TRBD1 (6 bases). The CDR3 extends 3 residues past the end of the read, so its final part is completed from the germline J gene. With 3 bases removed from V and 0 bases from J, the gap between germline ends came to 8 bases. Per germline, CDR1 KGHSH and CDR2 LQKENI. There are 14 residues in the CDR3.

With regard to this clone: The read is 3 residues too short to cover the CDR3 end, so that end is filled in from the germline J gene. This rearrangement joins TRBV6-4 to TRBJ2-1, with 9 nucleotides matching TRBD2. Germline loops: CDR1 MRHNA, CDR2 SNTAGT. The CDR3 totals 15 residues. The ends lost 2 bases at V and 6 bases at J; junction bases unmatched: 5. CDR3 protein: CASSDEASGANEQFF. The CDR3 bases that were read are TGTGCCAGCAGTGACGAGGCTAGCGGGGCCAATGAG.

CDR3 bases read: TGTGCCAGTAGTATAATGGGCGCCAGTAATGAAAAG. This codes for CASSIMGASNEK. The whole CDR3 protein is CASSIMGASNEKLFF. This chain connects TRBV19 to TRBJ2-2; no clear D. The read gets to within 3 residues of the CDR3 end, and the germline J gene fills in the rest. This CDR3 region has 15 residues. Germline CDR1 is LNHDA and CDR2 is SQIVND (reference sequence). The whole variable domain, filled in from reference TRBV19 and TRBJ2-2, reads DGGITQSPKYLFRKEGQNVTLSCEQNLNHDAMYWYRQDPGQGLRLIYYSQIVNDFQKGDIAEGYSVSREKKESFPLTVTSAQKNPTAFYLCASSIMGASNEKLFFGEGSRLTVL.

Concerning this clone itself: The CDR3 end lies 3 residues beyond the end of the read and is filled in from the germline J gene. This sequence joins TRBV7-9 and TRBJ1-2, with D tentatively TRBD1 (6 bases). The CDR3 extends over 15 amino acids. Germline CDR1 reads SEHNR; CDR2 reads FQNEAQ (reference sequence). This CDR3 reads CASSFPSGGTDTYTF. CDR3 DNA, as far as it was read: TGTGCCAGCAGCTTCCCTAGCGGGGGCACAGATACC.